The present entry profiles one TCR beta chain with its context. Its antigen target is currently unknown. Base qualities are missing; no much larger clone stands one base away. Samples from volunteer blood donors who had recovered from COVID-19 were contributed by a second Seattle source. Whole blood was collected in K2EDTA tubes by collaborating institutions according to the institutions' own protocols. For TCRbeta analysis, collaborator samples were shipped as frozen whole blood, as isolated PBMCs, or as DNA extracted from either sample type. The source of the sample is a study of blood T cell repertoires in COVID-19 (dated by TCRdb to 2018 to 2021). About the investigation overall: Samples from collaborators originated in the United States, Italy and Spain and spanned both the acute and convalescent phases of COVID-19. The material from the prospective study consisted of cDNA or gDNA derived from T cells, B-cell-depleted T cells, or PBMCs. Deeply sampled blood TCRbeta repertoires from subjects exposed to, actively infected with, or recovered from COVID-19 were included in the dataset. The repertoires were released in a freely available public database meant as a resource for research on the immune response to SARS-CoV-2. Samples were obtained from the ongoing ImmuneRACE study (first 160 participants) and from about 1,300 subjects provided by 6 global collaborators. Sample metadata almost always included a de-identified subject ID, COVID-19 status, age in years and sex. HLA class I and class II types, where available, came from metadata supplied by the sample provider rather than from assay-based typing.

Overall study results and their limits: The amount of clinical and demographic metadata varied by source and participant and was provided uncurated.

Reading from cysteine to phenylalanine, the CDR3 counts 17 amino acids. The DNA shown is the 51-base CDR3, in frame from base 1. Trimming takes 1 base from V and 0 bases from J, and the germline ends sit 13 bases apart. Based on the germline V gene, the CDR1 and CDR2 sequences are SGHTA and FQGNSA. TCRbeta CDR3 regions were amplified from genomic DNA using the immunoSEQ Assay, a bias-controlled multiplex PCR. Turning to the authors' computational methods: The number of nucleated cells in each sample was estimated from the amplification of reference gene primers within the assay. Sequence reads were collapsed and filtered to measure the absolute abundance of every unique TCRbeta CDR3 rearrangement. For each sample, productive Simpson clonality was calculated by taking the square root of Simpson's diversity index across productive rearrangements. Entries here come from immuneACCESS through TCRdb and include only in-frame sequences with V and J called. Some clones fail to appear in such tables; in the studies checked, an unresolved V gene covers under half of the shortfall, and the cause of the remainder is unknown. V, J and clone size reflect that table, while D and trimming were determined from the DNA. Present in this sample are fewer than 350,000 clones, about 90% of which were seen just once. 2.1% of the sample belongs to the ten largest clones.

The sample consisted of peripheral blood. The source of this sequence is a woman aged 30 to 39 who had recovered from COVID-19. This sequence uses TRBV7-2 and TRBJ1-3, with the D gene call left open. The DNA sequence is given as TGTGCCAGCAGCTTAGGTCAGGCAGCTCACTCTGGAAACACCATATATTTT. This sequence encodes CASSLGQAAHSGNTIYF.